Listed here are 19 T cell receptor beta chains from one sample, sequenced in a study of a mutant IDH1 vaccine in newly diagnosed glioma. Using immunoSEQ multiplex PCR, the repertoire was profiled, and TCRdb retains in-frame clones only, with some absent. Of 45,000 to 55,000 clones listed, 76% are singletons. What these receptors recognize is not known. The time point: week 35, safety follow-up. The vaccine gave 300 ug of a 20-mer mutant IDH1 peptide subcutaneously per dose. The material was PBMCs, obtained from a glioma patient whose treatment included an IDH1 peptide vaccine. These receptors originate from a middle-aged man with glioma.

The genes are TRBV5-6 and TRBJ1-6; tentatively, D is TRBD1 (5 bases). CDR1 and CDR2 from the germline V gene are SGHDT and YYEEEE. The CDR3 sequence is 17 residues long. V gave up 4 bases and J gave up 3 bases, with 17 bases separating them. CDR3 protein: CASSLDRITIYNSPLHF. CDR3 sequence (DNA): TGTGCCAGCAGCCTCGACAGAATTACTATCTATAATTCACCCCTCCACTTT.

The V gene is TRBV14, the J gene TRBJ2-2; 12 bases match TRBD2. This CDR3 region has 17 residues. Germline trimming cut 1 base from V and 4 bases from J; bases unmatched to any gene: 4. From germline, CDR1 is SGHDN and CDR2 FVKESK. DNA of the CDR3: TGTGCCAGCAGCCAAGCGACTAGCGGGAGTGTCACCGGGGAGCTGTTTTTT. It codes for CASSQATSGSVTGELFF. The full variable domain, rest sourced from reference TRBV14 and TRBJ2-2, is EAGVTQFPSHSVIEKGQTVTLRCDPISGHDNLYWYRRVMGKEIKFLLHFVKESKQDESGMPNNRFLAERTGGTYSTLKVQPAELEDSGVYFCASSQATSGSVTGELFFGEGSRLTVL.

This clone was observed once. The V call is TRBV7-8, the J call TRBJ2-4; TRBD2 aligns across 9 bases. CDR3 length: 17 residues. The germline V gene has CDR1 SGHVS and CDR2 FQNEAQ. V lost 4 bases, J lost 10 bases, and 17 bases stayed unmatched. The CDR3 loop reads CASSSQSGRTPGDIQYF. CDR3 bases: TGTGCCAGCAGCTCACAGAGCGGGAGGACTCCGGGGGATATTCAGTACTTC.

This chain uses TRBV11-3 with TRBJ2-1; D is perhaps TRBD2 (5 bases). There are 13 residues in the CDR3. Germline V lookup: CDR1 SGHNT, CDR2 YENEEA. Between the trimmed V and J ends, which lost 5 bases and 5 bases, there was a span of 10 bases. CDR3 in amino acids: CASSVDGNNEQFF. For the CDR3, the DNA is TGTGCCAGCAGCGTGGACGGGAACAATGAGCAGTTCTTC.

This clone is a singleton in its sample. The chain is built from TRBV4-3 and TRBJ2-1; 9 nucleotides line up with TRBD2. V shed 2 bases, J shed 6 bases, and the junction held 5 bases outside the gene matches. Germline assignment: CDR1 LGHNA and CDR2 YSLEER. The CDR3 contains 15 residues. The CDR3 DNA follows: TGCGCCAGCAGCCAAAGGCGGGAGGGCCGCAATGAGCAGTTCTTC. Translation: CASSQRREGRNEQFF.

V is TRBV30 and J is TRBJ2-2; D is perhaps TRBD2 (5 bases). V was pared by 6 bases and J by 6 bases, with 17 bases between. CDR3 size: 14 residues. Germline CDR1 and CDR2: GTSNPN and SVGIG (reference sequence). CDR3 residues: CACTRYERPGELFF. For the CDR3, the DNA is TGTGCCTGCACGAGGTATGAGCGGCCCGGGGAGCTGTTTTTT.

The V gene is TRBV5-5, the J gene TRBJ1-1, with D unclear. Germline CDR1 and CDR2: SGHKS and YYEKEE (reference sequence). This CDR3 is 14 amino acids long. Trimming left V 0 bases short and J 4 bases short, with 10 bases between. CDR3 DNA sequence: TGTGCCAGCAGCTTGGCAGGTTGGAGCACTGAAGCTTTCTTT. This encodes CASSLAGWSTEAFF.

This clone was found once. The chain joins TRBV5-1 to TRBJ2-3; TRBD2 matches at 7 bases. The V gene end was trimmed by 0 bases and the J gene end by 4 bases; junction bases not matched to a gene: 8. Germline-derived CDR1 and CDR2 are SGHRS and YFSETQ. This CDR3 region has 16 residues. The CDR3 coding sequence is TGCGCCAGCAGCTTGGCCGTGCGCGGGAGAGCAGATACGCAGTATTTT. It translates to CASSLAVRGRADTQYF.

The genes are TRBV11-3 and TRBJ2-3, with TRBD2 as a possible D gene (6 bases). Trimming shortened V by 5 bases and J by 0 bases, and 15 bases separated the two germline ends. This CDR3 is built from 16 residues. Germline-derived CDR1 and CDR2 are SGHNT and YENEEA. CDR3 sequence (DNA): TGTGCCAGCAGCCACTTTAGCGGAGCGAGCACAGATACGCAGTATTTT. Translation gives CASSHFSGASTDTQYF.

J is TRBJ2-7 and V is TRBV28; no clear D. Germline CDR1 is MDHEN and CDR2 is SYDVKM. This CDR3 spans 13 amino acids. Between the trimmed V and J ends, which lost 9 bases and 7 bases, there was a span of 19 bases. This chain's CDR3 is CASLKWEVGEQYF. The CDR3, as DNA: TGTGCCAGTTTAAAGTGGGAAGTTGGGGAGCAGTACTTC.

The chain joins TRBV11-3 to TRBJ1-1; D might be TRBD1 (6 bases). The CDR3 totals 15 residues. Trimming took 5 bases from V and 1 from J, leaving 14 bases between them. The germline CDR1 and CDR2 sequences are SGHNT and YENEEA. Here the CDR3 reads CASSRGGGGNTEAFF. CDR3 nucleotides: TGTGCCAGCAGCCGAGGGGGAGGTGGGAACACTGAAGCTTTCTTT.

This chain joins TRBV6-6 and TRBJ2-2; TRBD2 agrees at 9 bases. The length of the CDR3 is 15 residues. The V segment lost 5 bases and the J segment 7 bases; nucleotides outside the gene matches: 8. Germline V gene data show CDR1 as MNHNY and CDR2 as SVGAGI (reference sequence). The CDR3 DNA is TGTGCCAGCAGTCACGAGCGGGAGGCCCACGGGGAGCTGTTTTTT. Its protein is CASSHEREAHGELFF.

The chain carries TRBV6-1 and TRBJ2-2; D possibly uses TRBD1 or TRBD2 (6 bases each). The CDR3 has 15 residues. Germline V lookup: CDR1 MNHNS, CDR2 SASEGT. V was shortened by 8 bases and J by 5 bases, with 18 bases between the two germline ends. CDR3: CASRSLRGGTGELFF. CDR3 DNA sequence: TGTGCCAGCCGATCCCTCAGGGGAGGTACCGGGGAGCTGTTTTTT.

The chain is built from TRBV5-5 and TRBJ2-7, with D perhaps matching TRBD1 (5 bases). This CDR3 is built from 13 residues. The germline V and J ends were trimmed by 3 bases and 1 base, with 8 bases remaining between them. The V gene's germline CDR1 is SGHKS and CDR2 YYEKEE (reference sequence). CDR3 nucleotides: TGTGCCAGCAGCTCCCGACAGTCCTACGAGCAGTACTTC. Its translation: CASSSRQSYEQYF.

This chain connects TRBV7-2 to TRBJ2-1; 10 bases map to TRBD2. The germline CDR1 and CDR2 sequences are SGHTA and FQGNSA. The J segment lost 12 bases and the V segment lost 5 bases, leaving 4 bases of the junction unmatched. The CDR3 contains 12 residues. The CDR3 loop reads CASSQIAGGQFF. The CDR3 bases are TGTGCCAGCAGCCAAATAGCGGGAGGGCAGTTCTTC.

This chain connects TRBV5-5 to TRBJ2-7; the D is unclear. CDR1 is SGHKS and CDR2 is YYEKEE in the germline V gene (reference sequence). This CDR3 comprises 13 residues. Deletions cut 0 bases from V and 6 bases from J, with 10 bases between. DNA for the CDR3: TGTGCCAGCAGCTTGGGGCCTAGATTCGAGCAGTACTTC. It encodes CASSLGPRFEQYF. The variable domain in full, with the rest retrieved from reference TRBV5-5 and TRBJ2-7, is DAGVTQSPTHLIKTRGQQVTLRCSPISGHKSVSWYQQVLGQGPQFIFQYYEKEERGRGNFPDRFSARQFPNYSSELNVNALLLGDSALYLCASSLGPRFEQYFGPGTRLTVT.

The chain links TRBV5-5 to TRBJ2-3; the D gene is possibly TRBD2 (5 bases). Trimming removed 1 base from V and 2 bases from J, with 17 bases in between. Germline loops: CDR1 SGHKS, CDR2 YYEKEE (reference sequence). The CDR3 spans 17 residues. CDR3 in amino acids: CASSLRRFQRNTDTQYF. In DNA, the CDR3 is TGTGCCAGCAGCTTGAGGAGGTTCCAGCGGAACACAGATACGCAGTATTTT. The variable domain in full, with the rest retrieved from reference TRBV5-5 and TRBJ2-3, is DAGVTQSPTHLIKTRGQQVTLRCSPISGHKSVSWYQQVLGQGPQFIFQYYEKEERGRGNFPDRFSARQFPNYSSELNVNALLLGDSALYLCASSLRRFQRNTDTQYFGPGTRLTVL.

This chain uses TRBV19 with TRBJ2-7, with 8 bases that match TRBD1. After removal of 5 bases from V and 2 bases from J, the junction contained 8 bases not matched to a gene. Germline V gene sequence: CDR1 LNHDA, CDR2 SQIVND (reference sequence). The CDR3 has 15 amino acids. CDR3 in amino acids: CASSARQGITYEQYF. CDR3 nucleotides: TGTGCCAGTAGTGCGCGACAGGGGATTACCTACGAGCAGTACTTC.

The CDR3 here is CASSDVAGQYNEQFF. CDR3 in DNA: TGTGCCAGCAGCGATGTGGCGGGGCAATACAATGAGCAGTTCTTC. The chain carries TRBV7-2 and TRBJ2-1, with D tentatively TRBD2 (6 bases). Trimming cost V 5 bases and J 4 bases, with 15 bases left between them. Per germline, CDR1 SGHTA and CDR2 FQGNSA. The CDR3 covers 15 residues.